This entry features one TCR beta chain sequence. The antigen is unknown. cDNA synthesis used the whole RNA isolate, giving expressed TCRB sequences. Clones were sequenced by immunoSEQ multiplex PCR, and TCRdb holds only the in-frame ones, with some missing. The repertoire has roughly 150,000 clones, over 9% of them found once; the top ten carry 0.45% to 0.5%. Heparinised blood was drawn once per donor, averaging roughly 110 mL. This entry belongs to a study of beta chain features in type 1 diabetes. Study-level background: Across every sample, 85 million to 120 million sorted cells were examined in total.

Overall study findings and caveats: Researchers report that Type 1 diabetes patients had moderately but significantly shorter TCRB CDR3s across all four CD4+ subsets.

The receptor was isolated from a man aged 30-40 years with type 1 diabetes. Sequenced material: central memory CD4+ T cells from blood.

In nucleotides, the CDR3 is TGTGCCTGGGGGGGAGGCTATGGCTACACCTTC. This translates into CAWGGGYGYTF. This chain uses TRBV30 with TRBJ1-2; TRBD1 might be the D (5 bases). V shed 5 bases and J shed 4 bases, with 8 bases lying between them. The CDR3 has 11 amino acids. CDR1 is GTSNPN and CDR2 is SVGIG in the germline V gene (reference sequence).